These 25 T cell receptor beta chains were sequenced from one sample in a study of blood T cell repertoires in COVID-19. Using immunoSEQ multiplex PCR, the repertoire was profiled, and TCRdb retains in-frame clones only, with some absent. The sample has around 340,000 clones, around 88% seen once. Specimen: peripheral blood. Receptors originate from a man in his thirties or forties with active or convalescent COVID-19.

The CDR3 coding sequence is TGTGCCAGCAGTTTGAGGCAGTCCCAGCATTTT. This sequence encodes CASSLRQSQHF. V gene TRBV28 combines with J gene TRBJ1-5, with D unresolved. The CDR3 is made up of 11 amino acids. Trimming left V 3 bases short and J 11 bases short, with 8 bases between. Germline values: CDR1 MDHEN, CDR2 SYDVKM.

The J gene is TRBJ1-2, the V gene TRBV29-1; D gene unclear. CDR3 size: 10 residues. The V gene lost 7 bases and the J gene lost 8 bases, with 11 bases spanning the gap. Germline-derived CDR1 and CDR2 are SQVTM and ANQGSEA. The CDR3 nucleotides are TGCAGCGCCGGAGGGAACGGCTACACCTTC. Translating it yields CSAGGNGYTF.

This clone was counted between two and nine times. The chain employs TRBV21-1 and TRBJ1-6. TRBV21-1 is annotated as a pseudogene. This CDR3 has 13 amino acids. The CDR3 DNA reads TGTGCCAGCACCCTAGGAGGGGATTCACCCCTCCACTTT. Its translation is CASTLGGDSPLHF.

The chain carries TRBV18 and TRBJ2-1; D might be TRBD1 (6 bases). CDR1 KGHSH and CDR2 LQKENI come from the germline V gene. The V and J ends lost 5 bases and 5 bases respectively, with 10 bases between them. This CDR3 region has 13 residues. The CDR3 DNA follows: TGTGCCAGCTCAGTACAGGGAAACAATGAGCAGTTCTTC. This sequence encodes CASSVQGNNEQFF. The full variable domain, its missing parts supplied by reference TRBV18 and TRBJ2-1, is NAGVMQNPRHLVRRRGQEARLRCSPMKGHSHVYWYRQLPEEGLKFMVYLQKENIIDESGMPKERFSAEFPKEGPSILRIQQVVRGDSAAYFCASSVQGNNEQFFGPGTRLTVL.

V gene TRBV15 combines with J gene TRBJ2-1, with 15 nucleotides matching TRBD2. CDR1 and CDR2 (germline): LNHNV, YYDKDF (reference sequence). V lost 4 bases to trimming and J lost 2 bases; unmatched junction nucleotides: 6. This CDR3 comprises 18 residues. CDR3 protein: CATSKWTSGGATYNEQFF. The CDR3 nucleotides read TGTGCCACCAGCAAATGGACTAGCGGGGGGGCCACCTACAATGAGCAGTTCTTC.

This clone was observed a single time. This chain links TRBV10-3 with TRBJ2-5, with 7 bases identical to TRBD1. Germline V gene data show CDR1 as ENHRY and CDR2 as SYGVKD. Unmatched junction bases numbered 10, after V lost 4 bases and J lost 2 bases. The CDR3 loop spans 16 amino acids. As DNA, the CDR3 is TGTGCCATCAGTGCGGGGCAAGGGGGCATTCAAGAGACCCAGTACTTC. It encodes CAISAGQGGIQETQYF.

The chain couples TRBV30 to TRBJ1-6; D is ambiguous. Germline CDR1 reads GTSNPN; CDR2 reads SVGIG (reference sequence). The CDR3 has 14 amino acids. V was shortened by 2 bases and J by 6 bases, with 11 bases between the two germline ends. The CDR3 here is CAWSLQSSNSPLHF. DNA for the CDR3: TGTGCCTGGAGTTTACAGAGCTCTAATTCACCCCTCCACTTT.

The V and J genes are TRBV5-4 and TRBJ1-3, with D perhaps matching TRBD1 (6 bases). The germline V gene encodes CDR1 SGHNT and CDR2 YYREEE (reference sequence). This CDR3 has 14 residues. With 0 bases removed from V and 2 bases from J, the gap between germline ends came to 6 bases. The CDR3: CASSLDRAGNTIYF. In DNA form, the CDR3 reads TGTGCCAGCAGCTTGGACAGGGCTGGAAACACCATATATTTT.

The V and J genes are TRBV6-2 or TRBV6-3 and TRBJ1-2, with a possible D match to TRBD1 (6 bases). Trimming shortened V by 2 bases and J by 4 bases, and 14 bases separated the two germline ends. The CDR3 length is 15 residues. In germline, CDR1 is MNHEY, CDR2 SVGEGT. CDR3 sequence: CASSYGTHRPYGYTF. In nucleotides, the CDR3 is TGTGCCAGCAGTTACGGGACACACCGCCCCTATGGCTACACCTTC.

The DNA of the CDR3 is TGTGCCAGCAGCTTAGGGGACAGGGGGCGAGCTAAGGATGGCTACACCTTC. Protein product: CASSLGDRGRAKDGYTF. The J gene is TRBJ1-2, the V gene TRBV13; 11 bases are shared with TRBD1. The CDR3 has 17 residues. Germline V gene data show CDR1 as PRHDT and CDR2 as FYEKMQ (reference sequence). Trimming took 0 bases from V and 6 from J; bases not matched to a gene: 9.

The chain uses TRBV9 and TRBJ2-5; a weak D match, TRBD1 (6 bases). Germline lookup yields CDR1 SGDLS and CDR2 YYNGEE. Trimming pared 4 bases from V and 2 bases from J, leaving 12 bases between. The CDR3 is 14 amino acids. CDR3 in amino acids: CASSPRTEQETQYF. The CDR3 DNA sequence: TGTGCCAGCAGCCCCCGGACAGAGCAAGAGACCCAGTACTTC.

The V gene is TRBV9, the J gene TRBJ2-7; maybe TRBD1 (6 bases). Trimming left V 1 base short and J 3 bases short, with 14 bases between. The CDR3 extends over 15 amino acids. From germline, CDR1 is SGDLS and CDR2 YYNGEE. CDR3: CASSVMGQGSYEQYF. DNA of the CDR3: TGTGCCAGCAGCGTAATGGGACAAGGGAGCTACGAGCAGTACTTC.

As to this clone: The identical CDR3 is also encoded by other nucleotide sequences in the sample. V gene TRBV5-4 combines with J gene TRBJ2-5, with 14 positions matching TRBD2. Trimming at V came to 3 bases and at J to 3 bases, leaving 1 base not matched to a gene. The CDR3 is made up of 15 amino acids. The germline V gene encodes CDR1 SGHNT and CDR2 YYREEE (reference sequence). CDR3 sequence reads: CASSWGLAGEETQYF. The DNA of the CDR3 is TGTGCCAGCAGCTGGGGACTAGCGGGGGAAGAGACCCAGTACTTC.

This clone was seen once. V is TRBV5-1 and J is TRBJ2-3, with 11 positions matching TRBD2. J gave up 3 bases and V 0 bases, and 3 bases lay outside the gene matches. The CDR3 consists of 16 residues. Per germline, CDR1 SGHRS and CDR2 YFSETQ. The CDR3 nucleotides are TGCGCCAGCAGCTTGGCCGGGACTAGCGGTACAGATACGCAGTATTTT. Amino acid sequence: CASSLAGTSGTDTQYF.

CDR3 in DNA: TGTGCCAGCAGCCTGACAGGGGAGGGAGAAAAACTGTTTTTT. Its protein product is CASSLTGEGEKLFF. This rearrangement joins TRBV13 to TRBJ1-4, with 8 bases that match TRBD1. After removal of 5 bases from V and 8 bases from J, the junction contained 7 bases not matched to a gene. The CDR3 length is 14 residues. Germline loops: CDR1 PRHDT, CDR2 FYEKMQ (reference sequence).

The rearrangement joins TRBV4-3 to TRBJ2-7; 11 nucleotides match TRBD2. Per the germline V gene, CDR1 is LGHNA and CDR2 is YSLEER. The CDR3 consists of 15 residues. V gave up 0 bases and J gave up 6 bases; unmatched junction bases: 4. The CDR3 sequence is CASSQDLAGGFEQYF. The CDR3 DNA is TGCGCCAGCAGCCAAGATCTAGCGGGAGGTTTCGAGCAGTACTTC.

CDR3 nucleotides: TGTGCCAGCAGCCAAGATCTTTTTAGCTCCTACGAGCAGTACTTC. The encoded protein is CASSQDLFSSYEQYF. The V gene is TRBV4-2, the J gene TRBJ2-7; D not resolved. Trimming shortened V by 0 bases and J by 0 bases, and 9 bases separated the two germline ends. Germline CDR1 LGHNA, CDR2 YNFKEQ. The CDR3 covers 15 residues.

This clone occurred once. The V call is TRBV7-8, the J call TRBJ2-1; D is unclear. This CDR3 has 13 amino acids. Trimming pared 1 base from V and 5 bases from J, leaving 6 bases between. Looked up from germline, CDR1 is SGHVS and CDR2 is FQNEAQ. The CDR3 sequence: CASSLGLDNEQFF. The CDR3 nucleotides read TGTGCCAGCAGCTTAGGTCTCGACAATGAGCAGTTCTTC.

The rearrangement links TRBV9 to TRBJ2-1, with TRBD2 matching 12 bases. The CDR3 extends over 17 amino acids. V lost 3 bases and J lost 7; bases outside the gene matches: 11. Germline V lookup: CDR1 SGDLS, CDR2 YYNGEE. The CDR3 region is CASSAFPSGGASNEQFF. The CDR3 DNA reads TGTGCCAGCAGCGCCTTCCCTAGCGGGGGGGCGTCTAATGAGCAGTTCTTC.

V gene TRBV12-3 or TRBV12-4 combines with J gene TRBJ2-7; 7 nucleotides match TRBD1. Trimming removed 5 bases from V and 8 bases from J; junction bases left unmatched: 9. The CDR3 totals 13 residues. CDR3: CASSRGQSSKQYF. The CDR3 nucleotides read TGTGCCAGCAGTCGGGGACAGTCCTCAAAGCAGTACTTC.

This clone was found many times. The chain uses TRBV7-8 and TRBJ2-1, with D possibly TRBD1 on 6 matching bases. The germline V and J ends were trimmed by 5 bases and 3 bases, with 14 bases remaining between them. This CDR3 spans 15 amino acids. Germline CDR1 and CDR2: SGHVS and FQNEAQ. CDR3 residues: CASSGGPGNYNEQFF. CDR3 DNA sequence: TGTGCCAGCAGCGGGGGCCCTGGAAACTACAATGAGCAGTTCTTC.

The V gene is TRBV4-3, the J gene TRBJ1-3; TRBD1 might be the D (6 bases). The CDR3 is 17 amino acids. V lost 4 bases and J lost 1, with 17 bases in between. Germline V CDR1 and CDR2: LGHNA, YSLEER. In nucleotides, the CDR3 is TGCGCCAGCAGCCCCTCCCAAATGGGGGCATCTGGAAACACCATATATTTT. This encodes CASSPSQMGASGNTIYF.

In DNA, the CDR3 is TGCGCCAGCAGCCAAGGAACAGGGGGATATGGCTACACCTTC. This codes for CASSQGTGGYGYTF. The rearrangement links TRBV4-3 to TRBJ1-2; 8 bases match TRBD1. The CDR3 spans 14 residues. Losses at the gene ends were 1 base for V and 5 bases for J; bases not matched to a gene: 3. The V gene's germline CDR1 is LGHNA and CDR2 YSLEER.

In DNA form, the CDR3 reads TGTGCCAGCAGCGCAGAGACAGGGGCTGGAAACACCATATATTTT. Its protein product is CASSAETGAGNTIYF. This rearrangement joins TRBV14 to TRBJ1-3; 8 positions agree with TRBD1. Germline assignment: CDR1 SGHDN and CDR2 FVKESK. J was trimmed by 2 bases and V by 5 bases; bases with no gene match: 5. The CDR3 covers 15 residues.

CDR3 region: CASSYGGGEKLFF. The CDR3 nucleotides read TGTGCCAGCAGTTACGGCGGAGGGGAAAAACTGTTTTTT. The rearrangement links TRBV6-5 to TRBJ1-4; no clear D. Germline-derived CDR1 and CDR2 are MNHEY and SVGAGI. CDR3 length: 13 residues. Trimming pared 2 bases from V and 8 bases from J, leaving 9 bases between.